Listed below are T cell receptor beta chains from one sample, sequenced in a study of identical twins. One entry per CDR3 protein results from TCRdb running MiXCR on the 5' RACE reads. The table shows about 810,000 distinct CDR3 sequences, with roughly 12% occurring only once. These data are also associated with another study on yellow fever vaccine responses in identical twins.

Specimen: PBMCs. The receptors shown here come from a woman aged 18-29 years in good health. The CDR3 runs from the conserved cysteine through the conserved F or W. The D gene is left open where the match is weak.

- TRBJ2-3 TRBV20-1 CSARADTSTDTQYF
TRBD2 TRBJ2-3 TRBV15 CATSRTSGGADTQYF
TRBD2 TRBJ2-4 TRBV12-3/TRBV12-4 CASSLRSGRGKNIQYF
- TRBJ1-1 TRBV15 CATSRDRRNTEAFF
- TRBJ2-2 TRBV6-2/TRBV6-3 CASSPLLGRTNTGELFF
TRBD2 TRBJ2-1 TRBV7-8 CASSLAFGERGGSEQFF
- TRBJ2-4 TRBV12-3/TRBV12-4 CASSFVGTEAKNIQYF
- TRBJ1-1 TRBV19 CASSIEGPGIEAFF
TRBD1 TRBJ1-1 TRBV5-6 CASSLPGTGGSTEAFF
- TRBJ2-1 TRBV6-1 CASTNRDGSYNEQFF
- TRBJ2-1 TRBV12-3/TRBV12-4 CASSFFDNEQFF
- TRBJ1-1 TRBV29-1 CSVRTVRNTEAFF
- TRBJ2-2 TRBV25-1 CASRREQGELFF
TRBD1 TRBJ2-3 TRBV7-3 CASSFDRGADTQYF
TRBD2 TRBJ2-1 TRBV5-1 CASSPRTSGRISSYNEQFF